These 17 T cell receptor beta chains originate from one sample sequenced in a study of T cell responses to AZD1222 COVID-19 vaccine (TCRdb year 2021). The library came from the immunoSEQ multiplex PCR assay. Imported from immuneACCESS, the table was reduced by TCRdb to in-frame sequences with V and J called. These copies leave out some clones; in studies compared against another copy, an unresolved V gene accounts for under half, and the cause of the remainder is not known. Counted in this sample were approximately 150,000 clones; roughly 90% of them appeared once. Jointly, the top ten make up 4% to 5.5% of the sample. Taken with the paper, the label for time point translates to: baseline before first vaccination. This sample comprised peripheral blood, obtained on day 0 of AZD1222 vaccination. The receptors were gathered from an adult in good health.

This chain connects TRBV2 to TRBJ2-7; D is perhaps TRBD2 (5 bases). V was clipped by 0 bases and J by 0 bases, with 12 bases between them. The CDR3 is 16 residues long. Per the germline V gene, CDR1 is SNHLY and CDR2 is FYNNEI. The CDR3 coding sequence is TGTGCCAGCAGTGAAGCGCTGGCTAGCAGCTCCTACGAGCAGTACTTC. Its translation is CASSEALASSSYEQYF.

The J gene is TRBJ2-1, the V gene TRBV7-2; 12 nucleotides align to TRBD2. Germline CDR1 and CDR2: SGHTA and FQGNSA. Trimming at V came to 1 base and at J to 5 bases, leaving 9 bases not matched to a gene. The CDR3 consists of 18 residues. In DNA, the CDR3 is TGTGCCAGCAGCTTAGGTCTAGCGGGAGGGCCAATGGACAATGAGCAGTTCTTC. It encodes CASSLGLAGGPMDNEQFF.

V and J are TRBV18 and TRBJ1-1, with D uncertain. Germline-derived CDR1 and CDR2 are KGHSH and LQKENI. V was pared by 2 bases and J by 4 bases, with 11 bases between. The CDR3 is 14 amino acids. The CDR3: CASSPLVPFTEAFF. The CDR3 DNA is TGTGCCAGCTCACCATTGGTACCCTTCACTGAAGCTTTCTTT.

V gene TRBV9 combines with J gene TRBJ1-4; a possible D gene is TRBD1 (6 bases). Trimming took off 3 bases at V and 1 base at J, with 13 bases between the two ends. The length of the CDR3 is 16 residues. Germline V lookup: CDR1 SGDLS, CDR2 YYNGEE. The CDR3 protein is CASSERQGGTNEKLFF. DNA for the CDR3: TGTGCCAGCAGCGAACGACAAGGGGGAACTAATGAAAAACTGTTTTTT.

The chain employs TRBV5-1 and TRBJ1-1; weak D call: TRBD1 (5 bases). The V end was cut by 0 bases, the J end by 0 bases, with 15 bases between. Germline V gene sequence: CDR1 SGHRS, CDR2 YFSETQ. The CDR3 consists of 17 residues. The CDR3 region is CASSLEGPLPMNTEAFF. The CDR3 nucleotides read TGCGCCAGCAGCTTGGAGGGACCGCTCCCCATGAACACTGAAGCTTTCTTT.

V and J are TRBV9 and TRBJ1-2, with unresolved D. Trimming shortened V by 7 bases and J by 4 bases, and 14 bases separated the two germline ends. The CDR3 spans 13 residues. CDR1 is SGDLS and CDR2 is YYNGEE in the germline V gene. The CDR3 nucleotides are TGTGCCAGCGAAGGAGGAAGTCCCTATGGCTACACCTTC. Protein: CASEGGSPYGYTF.

This chain links TRBV2 with TRBJ2-1; D is ambiguous. Looked up from germline, CDR1 is SNHLY and CDR2 is FYNNEI. V dropped 6 bases and J dropped 0 bases, with 12 bases sitting between them. This CDR3 spans 15 amino acids. This CDR3 reads CASRTGRASYNEQFF. CDR3 in DNA: TGTGCCAGCAGAACGGGCCGGGCCTCCTACAATGAGCAGTTCTTC.

CDR3 nucleotides: TGCGCCAGCAGCTTGAGGAGGGACACTGAAGCTTTCTTT. Protein product: CASSLRRDTEAFF. The V and J genes are TRBV5-1 and TRBJ1-1; D remains ambiguous. This CDR3 has 13 amino acids. CDR1 and CDR2 from the germline V gene are SGHRS and YFSETQ. Trimming took off 1 base at V and 3 bases at J, with 7 bases between the two ends. The full variable domain, in which reference TRBV5-1 and TRBJ1-1 provide the parts outside the CDR3, is KAGVTQTPRYLIKTRGQQVTLSCSPISGHRSVSWYQQTPGQGLQFLFEYFSETQRNKGNFPGRFSGRQFSNSRSEMNVSTLELGDSALYLCASSLRRDTEAFFGQGTRLTVV.

The rearrangement links TRBV5-1 to TRBJ2-5; D perhaps matches TRBD2 (6 bases). This CDR3 region has 16 residues. Trimming stripped 1 base from V and 5 bases from J, with 18 bases between. Germline CDR1 and CDR2: SGHRS and YFSETQ. In DNA, the CDR3 is TGCGCCAGCAGCTTGTTTCCCCCGGGCGGAGGGGAGACCCAGTACTTC. Translated, it gives CASSLFPPGGGETQYF.

This clone was seen once. This sequence joins TRBV28 and TRBJ1-6; D not certain. Trimming took 5 bases from V and 6 from J, leaving 17 bases between them. There are 16 residues in the CDR3. From germline, CDR1 is MDHEN and CDR2 SYDVKM. The CDR3 DNA sequence: TGTGCCAGCAGTCCAGAGGAGCCGCCAAGTAATTCACCCCTCCACTTT. Translated, it gives CASSPEEPPSNSPLHF.

The chain couples TRBV6-5 to TRBJ1-5, with D hard to call. The V gene's germline CDR1 is MNHEY and CDR2 SVGAGI. The CDR3 contains 14 residues. Trimming removed 6 bases at V and 2 bases at J, with 11 bases between. The CDR3 loop reads CASRRSWGNQPQHF. CDR3 nucleotides: TGTGCCAGCAGGAGGTCCTGGGGCAATCAGCCCCAGCATTTT.

This clone was observed a handful of times. The chain uses TRBV11-3 and TRBJ1-4; 7 bases line up with TRBD1. The junction had 17 bases not matched to a gene; V was cut back by 7 bases and J by 6 bases. The germline V gene encodes CDR1 SGHNT and CDR2 YENEEA. This CDR3 is built from 17 residues. The CDR3 is CASTSEYGGTADEKLFF. The CDR3 region has the DNA TGTGCCAGCACCTCAGAGTATGGAGGGACAGCGGATGAAAAACTGTTTTTT.

V is TRBV18 and J is TRBJ1-2; weak D call: TRBD1 (6 bases). The CDR3 length is 14 residues. Trimming stripped 2 bases from V and 3 bases from J, with 10 bases between. Germline loops: CDR1 KGHSH, CDR2 LQKENI. The CDR3 here is CASSPGGADYGYTF. CDR3 in DNA: TGTGCCAGCTCACCAGGGGGCGCAGACTATGGCTACACCTTC.

This chain links TRBV6-5 with TRBJ2-7; no reliable D call. The CDR3 spans 13 residues. The germline gives CDR1 MNHEY, CDR2 SVGAGI. The V end lost 7 bases, the J end lost 5 bases, and 15 bases lay between the germline ends. CDR3 amino acids: CASIVGPGNEQYF. The CDR3 DNA reads TGTGCCAGCATCGTAGGTCCCGGAAACGAGCAGTACTTC.

The chain couples TRBV6-2 or TRBV6-3 to TRBJ2-1; 14 nucleotides agree with TRBD2. Germline V gene data show CDR1 as MNHEY and CDR2 as SVGEGT. The CDR3 contains 17 residues. The V gene end was trimmed by 5 bases and the J gene end by 0 bases; junction bases not matched to a gene: 3. The CDR3: CASSDGTSGSSYNEQFF. The DNA for the CDR3 is TGTGCCAGCAGTGACGGGACTAGCGGGAGCTCCTACAATGAGCAGTTCTTC.

This clone was counted between two and nine times. The chain is built from TRBV5-5 and TRBJ2-7; no clear D gene. Trimming stripped 0 bases from V and 3 bases from J, with 19 bases between. Germline assignment: CDR1 SGHKS and CDR2 YYEKEE (reference sequence). The CDR3 is made up of 17 amino acids. DNA of the CDR3: TGTGCCAGCAGCTTGGAAGGGCTCGCAAGCCCCTTCTACGAGCAGTACTTC. This encodes CASSLEGLASPFYEQYF.

The CDR3 coding sequence is TGTGCCAGCAGTTTAAAACAGGGTGTTAGCGGCTCCTACGAGCAGTACTTC. It encodes CASSLKQGVSGSYEQYF. The chain couples TRBV27 to TRBJ2-7, with D perhaps TRBD1 or TRBD2 (6 bases each). V lost 2 bases and J 0 bases, leaving 17 bases between the germline ends. CDR1 is MNHEY, CDR2 SMNVEV, per germline (reference sequence). The length of the CDR3 is 17 residues.